Listed below are T cell receptor beta chains from one sample, sequenced in a study of T cell changes during pregnancy in multiple sclerosis. Produced via immunoSEQ multiplex PCR; TCRdb's table is partial and in-frame only. The sample carries around 65,000 clones, approximately 90% recorded once. Source: peripheral blood, taken in the second trimester of pregnancy. The receptors come from a female donor in good health, enrolled as a control in a pregnancy study. The conserved cysteine and the conserved F or W are not part of the CDR3 here. Fields, in order: CDR3 length, V gene, J gene, clone size, CDR3 protein. Only part of the rows carry a size: once, few, many, or a class if the clone is expanded.

10,TRBV7-9,TRBJ2-3,.,ASSSYTDTQY
15,TRBV18,TRBJ1-1,.,ASCRQGHRGTNTEAF
14,TRBV19,TRBJ1-3,.,ASSIGGGAGGNTIY
12,TRBV29-1,TRBJ1-1,.,SADTGLDGTEAF
12,TRBV5-1,TRBJ2-5,.,ASNTGTSAETQY
13,TRBV9,TRBJ2-2,.,ASRLGGSNTGELF
14,TRBV7-9,TRBJ2-1,medium-sized,ASSEVTGGNYNEQF
12,TRBV28,TRBJ2-7,.,AINRGDRVAEQY
12,TRBV6-4,TRBJ2-1,.,ASSESPEGDEQF
14,TRBV5-1,TRBJ2-2,few,ASSPAGRANTGELF
11,TRBV6-5,TRBJ1-1,.,ASAQNRGTEAF
11,TRBV19,TRBJ1-1,.,ASSIQGATEAF
9,TRBV29-1,TRBJ2-5,.,SVRLGETQY
14,TRBV4-1,TRBJ2-2,.,ASSQGLQMNTGELF
11,TRBV30,TRBJ1-4,.,AWSRGTNEKLF
12,TRBV19,TRBJ2-2,.,ASTPLREAGELF
10,TRBV6-1,TRBJ2-7,.,ACLGGAYEQY
13,TRBV30,TRBJ2-2,.,AWRKGEGWTGELF
13,TRBV7-8,TRBJ2-7,.,ASSPSGLASYEQY
12,TRBV4-2,TRBJ2-7,.,ASSQEGLAYEQY
16,TRBV11-2,TRBJ1-2,.,ASSPRVGGTKTNYGYT
13,TRBV5-1,TRBJ2-7,.,ASSPLAGVRDEQY
12,TRBV5-8,TRBJ1-4,few,ASSRTPAGEKLF
15,TRBV4-2,TRBJ2-6,.,ASSQEQGRAGANVLT
16,TRBV7-6,TRBJ2-3,.,ASSMRLAGGGKADTQY
12,TRBV9,TRBJ2-1,.,ASSVGQGWDEQF
15,TRBV4-1,TRBJ2-5,.,ASSSRERALGNETQY
13,TRBV27,TRBJ2-7,.,ASSLAVGGAYEQY
11,TRBV5-8,TRBJ2-3,once,ASSLRGTDTQY
13,TRBV6-4,TRBJ2-5,.,ARTPGQVGKETQY
12,TRBV9,TRBJ1-1,.,ASTLRDRDTEAF
12,TRBV29-1,TRBJ1-5,.,SASNGLSSQPQH